Shown below are 29 T cell receptor beta chains from a single sample sequenced in a study of blood T cell repertoires in COVID-19. TCRdb's copy holds only in-frame clones and misses some; the assay was immunoSEQ multiplex PCR. The data contain 55,000 to 85,000 clones, 70% to 85% of them singletons. Sample: peripheral blood. The receptors originated from a woman between 65 and 79 years old with acute or convalescent COVID-19.

The table lists this clone with a few counts. The chain employs TRBV10-3 and TRBJ1-1; 8 bases are shared with TRBD1. Germline CDR1 reads ENHRY; CDR2 reads SYGVKD. V was clipped by 6 bases and J by 3 bases; unmatched bases: 3. This CDR3 is built from 13 residues. In DNA form, the CDR3 reads TGTGCCATCAGGGACAGGGAGGACACTGAAGCTTTCTTT. This encodes CAIRDREDTEAFF.

This clone occurred once. Other DNA variants within this sample encode the same CDR3. The chain couples TRBV11-3 to TRBJ1-1; a possible D gene is TRBD1 (5 bases). V was cut by 1 base and J by 2 bases, with 8 bases left in between. Germline loops: CDR1 SGHNT, CDR2 YENEEA. The CDR3 spans 14 residues. The CDR3 loop is CASSLGRANTEAFF. CDR3 DNA sequence: TGTGCCAGCAGCTTAGGCAGGGCCAACACTGAAGCTTTCTTT.

A single count supports this clone. V and J are TRBV5-1 and TRBJ1-5; 9 bases agree with TRBD1. The CDR3 covers 17 residues. Looked up from germline, CDR1 is SGHRS and CDR2 is YFSETQ. Unmatched junction bases numbered 11, after V lost 5 bases and J lost 2 bases. CDR3 in DNA: TGCGCCAGCAGATCCTACAGGGGGCGCTCAGGCAATCAGCCCCAGCATTTT. This gives the protein CASRSYRGRSGNQPQHF.

This clone has just a few counts. V is TRBV27 and J is TRBJ2-7; 7 bases align to TRBD1. CDR1 is MNHEY, CDR2 SMNVEV, per germline (reference sequence). V trimming: 8 bases; J trimming: 7 bases; junction bases outside the gene matches: 5. This CDR3 has 11 amino acids. The CDR3 reads CASGDRVEQYF. Here the CDR3 DNA reads TGTGCCAGCGGAGACAGGGTTGAGCAGTACTTC.

J is TRBJ2-5 and V is TRBV6-6; 12 bases are a match to TRBD2. V lost 0 bases and J lost 2; bases outside the gene matches: 1. The CDR3 totals 16 residues. Germline-derived CDR1 and CDR2 are MNHNY and SVGAGI (reference sequence). The chain's CDR3 is CASSYSTSGGQETQYF. CDR3 coding DNA: TGTGCCAGCAGTTACTCGACTAGCGGGGGTCAAGAGACCCAGTACTTC.

The CDR3 DNA sequence: TGTGCCAGCAGGGAGATTAACTATGGCTACACCTTC. Its protein product is CASREINYGYTF. V and J are TRBV6-5 and TRBJ1-2; unclear D gene. The V end lost 6 bases, the J end lost 1 base, and 6 bases lay between the germline ends. The CDR3 totals 12 residues. Germline V CDR1 and CDR2: MNHEY, SVGAGI.

V and J are TRBV24-1 and TRBJ1-1; possibly TRBD1 for D (5 bases). Germline lookup yields CDR1 KGHDR and CDR2 SFDVKD. The length of the CDR3 is 14 residues. V lost 7 bases, J lost 1 base, and 12 bases lay in between. The CDR3 nucleotides read TGTGCCACCAGGGGCTTGGGGGGGAACACTGAAGCTTTCTTT. Translating it yields CATRGLGGNTEAFF.

The chain couples TRBV6-5 to TRBJ2-1, with D possibly matching TRBD1 (6 bases). Trimming took off 2 bases at V and 8 bases at J, with 10 bases between the two ends. The CDR3 length is 13 residues. The germline V gene encodes CDR1 MNHEY and CDR2 SVGAGI. The CDR3 DNA reads as TGTGCCAGCAGTTACGGAGCAGGGGATGAGCAGTTCTTC. This codes for CASSYGAGDEQFF.

The chain links TRBV6-2 or TRBV6-3 to TRBJ1-2; 7 positions match TRBD1. The V and J ends lost 2 bases and 5 bases, in that order; junction bases with no gene match: 2. CDR1 MNHEY and CDR2 SVGEGT come from the germline V gene. CDR3 length: 13 amino acids. The chain's CDR3 is CASSYVQGYGYTF. DNA for the CDR3: TGTGCCAGCAGTTACGTACAGGGGTATGGCTACACCTTC.

This sequence joins TRBV7-2 and TRBJ1-1; 8 positions match TRBD1. V trimming: 4 bases; J trimming: 1 base; junction bases outside the gene matches: 2. The CDR3 has 14 residues. Looked up from germline, CDR1 is SGHTA and CDR2 is FQGNSA. The CDR3 bases are TGTGCCAGCAGCTCCGGGACAGGGAACACTGAAGCTTTCTTT. Encoded protein: CASSSGTGNTEAFF. Full variable domain (outside the CDR3, taken from reference TRBV7-2 and TRBJ1-1): GAGVSQSPSNKVTEKGKDVELRCDPISGHTALYWYRQSLGQGLEFLIYFQGNSAPDKSGLPSDRFSAERTGGSVSTLTIQRTQQEDSAVYLCASSSGTGNTEAFFGQGTRLTVV.

The genes are TRBV5-1 and TRBJ1-1, with 9 bases identical to TRBD1. With V trimmed by 0 bases and J by 6 bases, 6 bases remained unmatched. The CDR3 runs 15 residues. Germline loops: CDR1 SGHRS, CDR2 YFSETQ. CDR3 loop: CASSLDGTGSPEAFF. CDR3 nucleotides: TGCGCCAGCAGCTTGGACGGGACAGGGTCCCCTGAAGCTTTCTTT.

The chain has TRBV11-2 and TRBJ1-1; D unresolved. The germline V gene has CDR1 SGHAT and CDR2 FQNNGV. This CDR3 is 15 amino acids long. Trimming cost V 6 bases and J 3 bases, with 17 bases left between them. CDR3 protein: CASSISPSGDTEAFF. The CDR3 coding sequence is TGTGCCAGCAGTATTTCACCAAGCGGAGACACTGAAGCTTTCTTT.

The chain carries TRBV6-5 and TRBJ1-6; 11 bases match TRBD1. The CDR3 is 16 residues long. V lost 0 bases and J lost 10; bases outside the gene matches: 5. Germline loops: CDR1 MNHEY, CDR2 SVGAGI. CDR3 nucleotide sequence: TGTGCCAGCAGTTACTCTTCCGGGACAGGGGGATCACCCCTCCACTTT. It specifies CASSYSSGTGGSPLHF.

The chain links TRBV2 to TRBJ1-3, with D possibly matching TRBD1 (5 bases). CDR1 is SNHLY and CDR2 is FYNNEI in the germline V gene. The CDR3 is 16 amino acids. Trimming cost V 6 bases and J 1 base, with 16 bases left between them. The CDR3 bases are TGTGCCAGCAGCGATTTTTTCACAGGTTCTGGAAACACCATATATTTT. It encodes CASSDFFTGSGNTIYF.

The V and J genes are TRBV6-5 and TRBJ2-1; 8 bases map to TRBD1. The V gene end was trimmed by 7 bases and the J gene end by 9 bases; junction bases not matched to a gene: 11. Germline loops: CDR1 MNHEY, CDR2 SVGAGI. This CDR3 has 14 residues. In DNA form, the CDR3 reads TGTGCCAGCACCCAACAGCGGCAGGGGGCTGAGCAGTTCTTC. This sequence encodes CASTQQRQGAEQFF.

V and J are TRBV27 and TRBJ2-5, with 9 bases aligning to TRBD1. V was pared by 6 bases and J by 0 bases, with 8 bases of the junction left unmatched. The germline gives CDR1 MNHEY, CDR2 SMNVEV (reference sequence). The CDR3 has 16 amino acids. The CDR3 bases are TGTGCCAGCAGACACCGGGACAGGGAACACCAAGAGACCCAGTACTTC. As protein: CASRHRDREHQETQYF.

The J gene is TRBJ1-5, the V gene TRBV12-5; maybe TRBD1 (6 bases). The CDR3 is 14 amino acids. In germline, CDR1 is LGHNT, CDR2 FRNRAP. Trimming removed 7 bases from V and 4 bases from J, with 14 bases in between. The CDR3 region is CASAPWGPNQPQHF. The CDR3 DNA sequence: TGTGCTAGTGCCCCGTGGGGGCCAAATCAGCCCCAGCATTTT.

The V call is TRBV7-9, the J call TRBJ2-7; TRBD1 matches at 9 bases. This CDR3 has 13 amino acids. Germline-derived CDR1 and CDR2 are SEHNR and FQNEAQ (reference sequence). V lost 6 bases, J lost 5 bases, and 5 bases stayed unmatched. The CDR3 DNA sequence: TGTGCCAGCAGGGGGACAGGGTATGACGAGCAGTACTTC. Protein product: CASRGTGYDEQYF.

The sample holds a few counts of this clone. V usage is TRBV18 and J usage is TRBJ1-3, with D uncertain. The CDR3 sequence is 15 residues long. The V gene's germline CDR1 is KGHSH and CDR2 LQKENI. Trimming stripped 6 bases from V and 9 bases from J, with 21 bases between. DNA for the CDR3: TGTGCCAGCTCCCTCAGCGGGCTTAACGACGGCACCATATATTTT. It translates to CASSLSGLNDGTIYF.

This clone has just one count. The CDR3 loop reads CASSPTRTGQPQHF. The CDR3 DNA sequence: TGTGCCAGCAGCCCCACGAGGACGGGACAGCCCCAGCATTTT. The J gene is TRBJ1-5, the V gene TRBV9, with no clear D. In germline, CDR1 is SGDLS, CDR2 YYNGEE. Trimming left V 4 bases short and J 7 bases short, with 15 bases between. This CDR3 is 14 amino acids long.

V is TRBV19 and J is TRBJ2-1, with a weak D call TRBD2 (6 bases). CDR1 and CDR2 (germline): LNHDA, SQIVND (reference sequence). This CDR3 is 17 amino acids long. Trimming pared 1 base from V and 7 bases from J, leaving 20 bases between. CDR3 in amino acids: CASSIGNRRGGGNEQFF. CDR3 nucleotide sequence: TGTGCCAGTAGTATAGGGAATCGGCGGGGAGGCGGGAATGAGCAGTTCTTC.

The genes are TRBV10-3 and TRBJ2-5; D ambiguous. This CDR3 has 14 residues. The V gene's germline CDR1 is ENHRY and CDR2 SYGVKD. The ends were cut back, 0 bases at V and 3 bases at J, with 8 bases in the middle. The CDR3 reads CAISESAQKETQYF. The CDR3 coding sequence is TGTGCCATCAGTGAGTCCGCACAGAAAGAGACCCAGTACTTC.

This chain links TRBV4-3 with TRBJ1-2; the match to TRBD1 covers 7 bases. The junction had 3 bases not matched to a gene; V was cut back by 4 bases and J by 4 bases. The CDR3 has 13 amino acids. The V gene's germline CDR1 is LGHNA and CDR2 YSLEER. Written as DNA, the CDR3 is TGCGCCAGCAGCCCGGCAGGGGGCTATGGCTACACCTTC. It translates to CASSPAGGYGYTF.

CDR3 coding DNA: TGCGCCAGCAGCTTGGACAAAAACACAGATACGCAGTATTTT. Translation: CASSLDKNTDTQYF. The chain joins TRBV5-1 to TRBJ2-3; unclear D gene. The CDR3 runs 14 residues. V lost 0 bases and J lost 2, with 7 bases in between. The V gene's germline CDR1 is SGHRS and CDR2 YFSETQ.

The chain carries TRBV30 and TRBJ2-7, with 10 nucleotides matching TRBD2. CDR3 length equals 14 residues. CDR1 and CDR2 (germline): GTSNPN, SVGIG (reference sequence). V lost 1 base and J lost 4; bases outside the gene matches: 4. The CDR3 loop is CAWSGLAGLYEQYF. The CDR3, as DNA: TGTGCCTGGAGTGGACTAGCGGGTCTTTACGAGCAGTACTTC.

The CDR3 loop is CASSSVGTSRVNNEQFF. In DNA, the CDR3 is TGTGCCAGCAGCTCTGTGGGGACTAGCAGAGTGAACAATGAGCAGTTCTTC. This chain links TRBV7-3 with TRBJ2-1, with TRBD2 identical over 9 bases. The CDR3 length is 17 residues. Per the germline V gene, CDR1 is SGHTA and CDR2 is FQGTGA. V lost 4 bases, J lost 5 bases, and 12 bases stayed unmatched. The full variable domain, its missing parts supplied by reference TRBV7-3 and TRBJ2-1, is GAGVSQTPSNKVTEKGKYVELRCDPISGHTALYWYRQSLGQGPEFLIYFQGTGAADDSGLPNDRFFAVRPEGSVSTLKIQRTERGDSAVYLCASSSVGTSRVNNEQFFGPGTRLTVL.

The J gene is TRBJ1-1, the V gene TRBV12-3 or TRBV12-4; D call uncertain. V was shortened by 3 bases and J by 1 base, with 6 bases between the two germline ends. The CDR3 has 13 residues. The CDR3 DNA is TGTGCCAGCAGTTTTGCAGAGAACACTGAAGCTTTCTTT. It yields the protein CASSFAENTEAFF.

This chain links TRBV7-9 with TRBJ1-4, with 7 nucleotides matching TRBD1. Germline assignment: CDR1 SEHNR and CDR2 FQNEAQ (reference sequence). The J segment lost 4 bases and the V segment lost 5 bases, leaving 7 bases of the junction unmatched. The CDR3 contains 15 residues. The CDR3, as DNA: TGTGCCAGCAGCCGTAGGGGGACAGATAATGAAAAACTGTTTTTT. This sequence encodes CASSRRGTDNEKLFF.

The V and J genes are TRBV29-1 and TRBJ2-1, with 11 positions matching TRBD2. This CDR3 contains 14 residues. V dropped 6 bases and J dropped 8; count of bases not matched to a gene: 9. Germline assignment: CDR1 SQVTM and CDR2 ANQGSEA. The CDR3 here is CSVGSGGASYEQFF. DNA for the CDR3: TGCAGCGTGGGTAGCGGGGGGGCTAGCTATGAGCAGTTCTTC.